The 23 T cell receptor beta chains below were found in one sample sequenced in a study of blood T cell repertoires in COVID-19 (dated by TCRdb to about 2020). The protocol used for the library was the immunoSEQ multiplex PCR assay. This immuneACCESS table, as held by TCRdb, lists in-frame sequences with V and J called but not all clones. Of the missing ones, under half trace to an unresolved V gene in checked studies; the others have no known cause. Here the sample has around 210,000 clones; roughly 85% occur a single time. The top ten clones comprise less than 6.5% of the sample. Sequencing was done on a sample of peripheral blood. These receptor sequences come from a man aged 45-65 years with COVID-19, enrolled during active disease.

The chain links TRBV4-1 to TRBJ2-1; 8 nucleotides line up with TRBD2. Germline V gene lookup returns CDR1 MGHRA and CDR2 YSYEKL. The CDR3 has 16 amino acids. The V gene end was trimmed by 6 bases and the J gene end by 0 bases; junction bases not matched to a gene: 7. The chain's CDR3 is CASRLGGEYSYNEQFF. CDR3 in DNA: TGCGCCAGCAGACTCGGGGGGGAATACTCCTACAATGAGCAGTTCTTC.

This clone occurred many times. The chain joins TRBV19 to TRBJ1-5; 7 bases match TRBD1. The CDR3 has 13 amino acids. V shed 3 bases, J shed 7 bases, and the junction held 3 bases outside the gene matches. CDR1 and CDR2 (germline): LNHDA, SQIVND (reference sequence). The CDR3 bases are TGTGCCAGTAGTATGGGCAGGGGGCAGCCCCAGCATTTT. This translates into CASSMGRGQPQHF.

Only one count was recorded for this clone. The chain recombines TRBV14 with TRBJ1-1; D uncertain. Trimming took off 2 bases at V and 6 bases at J, with 4 bases between the two ends. In germline, CDR1 is SGHDN, CDR2 FVKESK. The length of the CDR3 is 11 residues. CDR3 in amino acids: CASSQFSEAFF. CDR3 nucleotide sequence: TGTGCCAGCAGCCAATTCTCTGAAGCTTTCTTT.

This chain connects TRBV2 to TRBJ1-2; 7 bases agree with TRBD1. After removal of 3 bases from V and 4 bases from J, the junction contained 17 bases not matched to a gene. The germline CDR1 and CDR2 sequences are SNHLY and FYNNEI. The CDR3 is 18 amino acids. The CDR3 protein is CASSDPKSGTEKIYGYTF. Here the CDR3 DNA reads TGTGCCAGCAGTGACCCTAAGTCCGGGACAGAGAAGATCTATGGCTACACCTTC.

The CDR3 nucleotides read TGTGCCATCACTGCCCGGACAGGGGTGACTTCGAACTATGGCTACACCTTC. Translation gives CAITARTGVTSNYGYTF. The chain combines TRBV10-3 with TRBJ1-2; 9 bases match TRBD1. The CDR3 covers 17 residues. The germline gives CDR1 ENHRY, CDR2 SYGVKD. V lost 7 bases, J lost 2 bases, and 14 bases stayed unmatched.

V usage is TRBV19 and J usage is TRBJ1-1; TRBD1 might be the D (6 bases). The germline gives CDR1 LNHDA, CDR2 SQIVND (reference sequence). The CDR3 runs to 15 residues. V lost 6 bases, J lost 4 bases, and 18 bases lay in between. The chain's CDR3 is CASRLFPGQTTEAFF. CDR3 in DNA: TGTGCCAGTAGACTCTTCCCCGGACAGACCACTGAAGCTTTCTTT. The full variable domain, completed using reference TRBV19 and TRBJ1-1, is DGGITQSPKYLFRKEGQNVTLSCEQNLNHDAMYWYRQDPGQGLRLIYYSQIVNDFQKGDIAEGYSVSREKKESFPLTVTSAQKNPTAFYLCASRLFPGQTTEAFFGQGTRLTVV.

This clone was detected only a few times. The chain links TRBV7-9 to TRBJ1-2; D gene unclear. The V end lost 4 bases, the J end lost 4 bases, and 13 bases lay between the germline ends. The V gene's germline CDR1 is SEHNR and CDR2 FQNEAQ (reference sequence). The length of the CDR3 is 14 residues. This CDR3 is CASSSELAFYGYTF. The CDR3 DNA follows: TGTGCCAGCAGCTCAGAGCTAGCTTTCTATGGCTACACCTTC.

This clone was recorded only once. The J gene is TRBJ2-3, the V gene TRBV2; TRBD2 might be the D (7 bases). V shed 0 bases and J shed 6 bases, with 19 bases lying between them. The V gene's germline CDR1 is SNHLY and CDR2 FYNNEI. The CDR3 length is 17 residues. In nucleotides, the CDR3 is TGTGCCAGCAGTGAAGCAACCCAGGGGAAGGGAGGGGATACGCAGTATTTT. This translates into CASSEATQGKGGDTQYF.

The chain carries TRBV18 and TRBJ2-6; TRBD1 agrees at 7 bases. Germline trimming cut 3 bases from V and 3 bases from J; bases unmatched to any gene: 8. This CDR3 has 17 amino acids. Germline values: CDR1 KGHSH, CDR2 LQKENI. The CDR3 reads CASSPTTGSGGANVLTF. The CDR3 nucleotides are TGTGCCAGCTCACCTACGACAGGGTCAGGTGGGGCCAACGTCCTGACTTTC.

In this sample, this clone turned up a few times. The same CDR3 arises from other DNA sequences in this sample as well. The rearrangement uses TRBV10-1 and TRBJ1-1, with 7 nucleotides matching TRBD1. Germline loops: CDR1 WNHNN, CDR2 SYGVQD (reference sequence). J gave up 8 bases and V 4 bases, and 7 bases lay outside the gene matches. The CDR3 has 13 residues. Here the CDR3 DNA reads TGCGCCAGCAGTGGGGCAGGGGGGTCCGAAGCTTTCTTT. Protein product: CASSGAGGSEAFF.

V is TRBV21-1 and J is TRBJ1-1; the tabulated D call, TRBD1, remains unverified against the DNA. TRBV21-1 is given as a pseudogene. The CDR3 length is 16 residues. CDR3 sequence reads: CASSKALQAWGTEAFF. CDR3 DNA: TGTGCCAGCAGCAAAGCCTTACAGGCGTGGGGCACTGAAGCTTTCTTT.

V and J are TRBV9 and TRBJ1-1, with 10 nucleotides matching TRBD1. Germline loops: CDR1 SGDLS, CDR2 YYNGEE. Trimming removed 3 bases from V and 0 bases from J; junction bases left unmatched: 8. CDR3 size: 17 residues. CDR3 DNA sequence: TGTGCCAGCAGCGGGAGACAGGGGGCTGGAATGAACACTGAAGCTTTCTTT. Translating it yields CASSGRQGAGMNTEAFF.

The chain has TRBV11-2 and TRBJ2-7; the match to TRBD2 covers 7 bases. The germline V gene encodes CDR1 SGHAT and CDR2 FQNNGV. The CDR3 covers 14 residues. V lost 1 base to trimming and J lost 0 bases; unmatched junction nucleotides: 0. The CDR3 here is CASSLGTSSYEQYF. As DNA, the CDR3 is TGTGCCAGCAGCTTAGGGACTAGCTCCTACGAGCAGTACTTC.

The chain has TRBV29-1 and TRBJ2-5, with 7 bases aligning to TRBD2. The CDR3 covers 16 residues. The V and J ends lost 4 bases and 7 bases, in that order; junction bases with no gene match: 18. Germline values: CDR1 SQVTM, CDR2 ANQGSEA. CDR3 protein: CSVAPPFAGVSGTQYF. CDR3 sequence (DNA): TGCAGCGTTGCCCCGCCCTTCGCGGGGGTCTCGGGGACCCAGTACTTC. Full variable domain (rest looked up from reference TRBV29-1 and TRBJ2-5): SAVISQKPSRDICQRGTSLTIQCQVDSQVTMMFWYRQQPGQSLTLIATANQGSEATYESGFVIDKFPISRPNLTFSTLTVSNMSPEDSSIYLCSVAPPFAGVSGTQYFGPGTRLLVL.

This chain joins TRBV29-1 and TRBJ1-3; D call uncertain. The V gene lost 6 bases and the J gene lost 0 bases, with 9 bases spanning the gap. The CDR3 is 13 residues long. The germline gives CDR1 SQVTM, CDR2 ANQGSEA. The CDR3 is CSVGLGSGNTIYF. CDR3 DNA sequence: TGCAGCGTAGGACTAGGCTCTGGAAACACCATATATTTT.

The chain carries TRBV29-1 and TRBJ2-3; 8 positions agree with TRBD1. This CDR3 region has 12 residues. The junction had 2 bases not matched to a gene; V was cut back by 6 bases and J by 3 bases. Germline CDR1 is SQVTM and CDR2 is ANQGSEA. For the CDR3, the DNA is TGCAGCGTATGGACAGGGACAGATACGCAGTATTTT. The encoded protein is CSVWTGTDTQYF.

This clone was picked up a small number of times. The chain links TRBV9 to TRBJ1-6; D ambiguous. The V gene lost 0 bases and the J gene lost 7 bases, with 5 bases spanning the gap. CDR1 and CDR2 (germline): SGDLS, YYNGEE. The CDR3 consists of 13 residues. The chain's CDR3 is CASSVDGNSPLHF. DNA for the CDR3: TGTGCCAGCAGCGTAGATGGCAATTCACCCCTCCACTTT.

In nucleotides, the CDR3 is TGTGCCAGCAGCTTAACCTATAGCACAGATACGCAGTATTTT. Its translation is CASSLTYSTDTQYF. The chain employs TRBV7-3 and TRBJ2-3, with D unresolved. With 0 bases removed from V and 0 bases from J, the gap between germline ends came to 4 bases. Germline V CDR1 and CDR2: SGHTA, FQGTGA. This CDR3 region has 14 residues.

A single count supports this clone. The V and J genes are TRBV30 and TRBJ1-4; 8 nucleotides line up with TRBD1. The CDR3 has 14 amino acids. V lost 2 bases, J lost 7 bases, and 6 bases stayed unmatched. CDR1 GTSNPN and CDR2 SVGIG come from the germline V gene (reference sequence). CDR3 bases: TGTGCCTGGAGTCAGGGGGCTGAGGGTGAAAAACTGTTTTTT. Amino acid sequence: CAWSQGAEGEKLFF.

The chain links TRBV7-2 to TRBJ2-1; D is possibly TRBD2 (5 bases). The V gene lost 4 bases and the J gene lost 7 bases, with 17 bases spanning the gap. The CDR3 totals 15 residues. Germline lookup yields CDR1 SGHTA and CDR2 FQGNSA. The CDR3 DNA sequence: TGTGCCAGCAGCTCACCTTCGAGAGGGAGTAATGAGCAGTTCTTC. This translates into CASSSPSRGSNEQFF.

The genes are TRBV15 and TRBJ2-1; D is undetermined. Between the trimmed V and J ends, which lost 0 bases and 0 bases, there was a span of 15 bases. This CDR3 spans 18 amino acids. Germline V CDR1 and CDR2: LNHNV, YYDKDF (reference sequence). The CDR3 protein is CATSRDSWSESSYNEQFF. CDR3 bases: TGTGCCACCAGCAGAGATTCTTGGTCGGAGAGCTCCTACAATGAGCAGTTCTTC.

This clone was observed a single time. This CDR3 is also generated by other DNA sequences in the sample. The chain uses TRBV18 and TRBJ1-2; D is uncertain. The V end lost 2 bases, the J end lost 2 bases, and 9 bases lay between the germline ends. This CDR3 region has 14 residues. Germline lookup yields CDR1 KGHSH and CDR2 LQKENI. The CDR3, as DNA: TGTGCCAGCTCACCAGTCGGAGGGAACTATGGCTACACCTTC. Amino acids: CASSPVGGNYGYTF.

The rearrangement uses TRBV29-1 and TRBJ2-2, with 9 bases fitting TRBD1. Looked up from germline, CDR1 is SQVTM and CDR2 is ANQGSEA. The CDR3 loop spans 15 amino acids. J gave up 6 bases and V 7 bases, and 12 bases lay outside the gene matches. The CDR3 DNA is TGCAGCGCGCGGCGTGGGACAGGGAATGCCGGGGAGCTGTTTTTT. Translation: CSARRGTGNAGELFF.